This TCR beta chain was documented in a study of blood T cell repertoires in COVID-19. The data were produced by immunoSEQ multiplex PCR, yet TCRdb's version contains in-frame clones alone and is incomplete. This table has 300,000 to 400,000 clones, about 92% appearing once. Those who participated ranged in age from roughly 18 to 89 years and resided in under 25 US areas. The CDR3 consists of 13 residues. V dropped 3 bases and J dropped 5 bases, with 10 bases sitting between them. CDR1 and CDR2 from the germline V gene are WSHSY and SAAADI. The gene calls are TRBV10-2 and TRBJ1-1; tentatively, D is TRBD1 (6 bases). This TCR was recovered from a man aged 60 to 69 who had recovered from COVID-19. Sample: PBMCs or T cells enriched from blood (not recorded which). CDR3 protein: CASSEQGGTEAFF. The DNA for the CDR3 is TGCGCCAGCAGTGAACAGGGTGGGACTGAAGCTTTCTTT.